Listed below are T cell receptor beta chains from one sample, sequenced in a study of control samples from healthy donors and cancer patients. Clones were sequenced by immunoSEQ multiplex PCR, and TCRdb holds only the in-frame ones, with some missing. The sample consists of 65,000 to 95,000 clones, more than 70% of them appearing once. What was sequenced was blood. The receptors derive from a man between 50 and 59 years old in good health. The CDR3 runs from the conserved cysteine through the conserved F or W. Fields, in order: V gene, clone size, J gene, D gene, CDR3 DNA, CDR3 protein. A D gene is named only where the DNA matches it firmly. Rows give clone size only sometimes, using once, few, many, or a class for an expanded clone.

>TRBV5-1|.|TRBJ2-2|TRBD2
TGCGCCAGCAGCCGGACTAGCGGGAGACTGACGAACACCGGGGAGCTGTTTTTT
CASSRTSGRLTNTGELFF
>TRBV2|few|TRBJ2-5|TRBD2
TGTGCCAGCACCAGACTAGCGGGGGGGCAAGAGACCCAGTACTTC
CASTRLAGGQETQYF
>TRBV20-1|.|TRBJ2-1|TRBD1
TGCAGTGCTAGTTCGGGACAGGGCCGGGAGCAGTTCTTC
CSASSGQGREQFF
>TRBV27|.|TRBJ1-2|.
TGTGCCAGCAGCATACAGGAGAACTATGGCTACACCTTC
CASSIQENYGYTF
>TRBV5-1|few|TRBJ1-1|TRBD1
TGCGCCAGCAGCTTTGCCGGGACAGGGGCGAAGTTTGATGAAGCTTTCTTT
CASSFAGTGAKFDEAFF
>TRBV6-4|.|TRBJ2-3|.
TGTGCCAGCAGTGTCGGTGTCACAGATACGCAGTATTTT
CASSVGVTDTQYF
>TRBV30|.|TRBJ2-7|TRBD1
TGTGCCTGGAGTGTTTGGACAGGCTACGAGCAGTACTTC
CAWSVWTGYEQYF
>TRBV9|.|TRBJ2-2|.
TGTGCCAGCAGCGTAGAATGGGGGCCGCACTACACCGGGGAGCTGTTTTTT
CASSVEWGPHYTGELFF
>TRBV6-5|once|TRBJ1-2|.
TGTGCCAGCAGTTACTCGGGAAACACAGACTATGGCTACACCTTC
CASSYSGNTDYGYTF
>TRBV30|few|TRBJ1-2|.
TGTGCCTGGAGTGTACAAGGGCAGAACACCTTC
CAWSVQGQNTF
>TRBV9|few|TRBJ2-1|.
TGTGCCAGCAGCGTAGCGGGGGCGGGAACTCTTCTTGGTAATGAGCAGTTCTTC
CASSVAGAGTLLGNEQFF
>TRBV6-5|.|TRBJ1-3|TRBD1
TGTGCCAGTTCCGGGACAGGAGGAAACACCATATATTTT
CASSGTGGNTIYF
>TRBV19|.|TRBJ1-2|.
TGTGCCAGTAGCCTGGTTCGGGACTATGGCTACACCTTC
CASSLVRDYGYTF
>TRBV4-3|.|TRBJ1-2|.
TGCGCCAGCAGCCAAGAAGTGGGTGTAGGTGGCTACACCTTC
CASSQEVGVGGYTF
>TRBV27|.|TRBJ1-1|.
TGTGCCAGCAGTTTATCAAGGCCCACTGAAGCTTTCTTT
CASSLSRPTEAFF
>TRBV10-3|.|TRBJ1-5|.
TGTGCCATCAGTGAACAACGGGGGAGCAATCAGCCCCAGCATTTT
CAISEQRGSNQPQHF
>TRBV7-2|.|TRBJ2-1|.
TGTGCCAGCAGCTTAGGGGCCCTCTCCTACAATGAGCAGTTCTTC
CASSLGALSYNEQFF
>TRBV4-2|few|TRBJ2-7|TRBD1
TGTGCCAGCAGCCCAACGACAGGGGAGTCCTACGAGCAGTACTTC
CASSPTTGESYEQYF
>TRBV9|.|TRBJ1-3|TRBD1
TGTGCCAGCAGCTCACAGGGGGCCCCCTCTGGAAACACCATATATTTT
CASSSQGAPSGNTIYF
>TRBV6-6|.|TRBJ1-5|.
TGTGCCAGCAGCCCCGGACACGAAGGTCAGCCCCAGCATTTT
CASSPGHEGQPQHF
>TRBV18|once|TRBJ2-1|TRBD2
TGTGCCAGCTCACCACCGTCCCTAGCGGGATCCTCCTACAATGAGCAGTTCTTC
CASSPPSLAGSSYNEQFF
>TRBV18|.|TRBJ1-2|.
TGTGCCAGCTCACCGGAGGGGGGAGACGGCTACACCTTC
CASSPEGGDGYTF
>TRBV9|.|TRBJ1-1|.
TGTGCCAGCAGCGTAGATACAGATTTTTATGAAGCTTTCTTT
CASSVDTDFYEAFF
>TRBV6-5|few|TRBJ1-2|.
TGTGCCAGCGGACCAAACTATGGCTACACCTTC
CASGPNYGYTF
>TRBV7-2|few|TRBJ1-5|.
TGTGCCAGCAGCACCGGGAATTTACAGCCCCAGCATTTT
CASSTGNLQPQHF
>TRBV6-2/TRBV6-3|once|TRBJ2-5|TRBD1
TGTGCCAGCAGCCGAGACAGGGGTAAATCGCTGGAGACCCAGTACTTC
CASSRDRGKSLETQYF
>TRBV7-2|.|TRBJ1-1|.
TGTGCCAGCAGCTTAGGGCCAGTATACACTGAAGCTTTCTTT
CASSLGPVYTEAFF
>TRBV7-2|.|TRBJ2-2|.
TGTGCCAGCAGCCGGTTCACCGGGGAGCTGTTTTTT
CASSRFTGELFF
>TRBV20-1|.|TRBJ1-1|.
TGCAGTGCCATAACAGGGTTGGAAGCTTTCTTT
CSAITGLEAFF
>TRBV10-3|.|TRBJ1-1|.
TGTGCCATCAGTGAGAGGGGCATGACTGAAGCTTTCTTT
CAISERGMTEAFF
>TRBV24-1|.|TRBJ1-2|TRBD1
TGTGCCATTTCAGGAGCTTCACAGGGGGCGTCTGGCTACACCTTC
CAISGASQGASGYTF
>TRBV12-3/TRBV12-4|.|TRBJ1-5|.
TGTGCCAGCAGGGGGAGCAATCAGCCCCAGCATTTT
CASRGSNQPQHF
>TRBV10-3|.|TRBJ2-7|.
TGTGCCATCAGTGCGGACCATTTAGGGTACGAGCAGTACTTC
CAISADHLGYEQYF
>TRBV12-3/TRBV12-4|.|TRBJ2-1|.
TGTGCCAGTGCTCCGAGCTCCTACAATGAGCAGTTCTTC
CASAPSSYNEQFF
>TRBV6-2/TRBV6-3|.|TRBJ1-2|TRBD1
TGTGCCAGCAGTTACGGGACAGGCCTATATGGCTACACCTTC
CASSYGTGLYGYTF
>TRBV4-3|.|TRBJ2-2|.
TGCGCCAGCGGGATCGTCGGGGAGCTGTTTTTT
CASGIVGELFF
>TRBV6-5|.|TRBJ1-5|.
TGTGCCAGCAGTTACGATAGCAATCAGCCCCAGCATTTT
CASSYDSNQPQHF
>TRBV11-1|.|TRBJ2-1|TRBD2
TGTGCCAGCAGCTTAATCACTAGCGCCTATGAGCAGTTCTTC
CASSLITSAYEQFF
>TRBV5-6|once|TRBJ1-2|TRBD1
TGTGCCAGCAGCTTTGGAGGGGGCTACGCTGGCTACACCTTC
CASSFGGGYAGYTF
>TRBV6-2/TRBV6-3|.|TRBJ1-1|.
TGTGCCAGCAGTTACACGGACAGGAACACTGAAGCTTTCTTT
CASSYTDRNTEAFF
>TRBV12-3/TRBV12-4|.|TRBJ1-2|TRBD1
TGTGCCAGTACCGACAGGGGAGGATATGGCTACACCTTC
CASTDRGGYGYTF
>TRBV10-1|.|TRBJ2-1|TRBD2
TGCGCCAGCAGTCTCTCGGGACTAGCGGGGGGAGCAATGAGTGGGGAGCAGTTCTTC
CASSLSGLAGGAMSGEQFF
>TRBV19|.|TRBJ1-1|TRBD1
TGTGCCAGTAGTGCAATGGGACAGGCCGTGAGCACTGAAGCTTTCTTT
CASSAMGQAVSTEAFF
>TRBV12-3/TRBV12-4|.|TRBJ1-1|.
TGTGCCAGCAGCCCCGGACAAAACACTGAAGCTTTCTTT
CASSPGQNTEAFF
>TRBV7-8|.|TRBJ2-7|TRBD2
TGTGCCAGCAGCTTATTCCGGACTAGCGGCTACGAGCAGTACTTC
CASSLFRTSGYEQYF
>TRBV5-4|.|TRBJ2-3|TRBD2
TGTGCCACTCGGACTAGCGGGAGCCTCACAGATACGCAGTATTTT
CATRTSGSLTDTQYF
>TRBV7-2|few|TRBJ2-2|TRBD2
TGTGCCAGCAGCCCAGGGGGACTAGCATCGGGGGAGCTGTTTTTT
CASSPGGLASGELFF
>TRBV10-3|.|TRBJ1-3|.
TGTGCCATCAGTGTGTCAGGCCCTGGAAACACCATATATTTT
CAISVSGPGNTIYF
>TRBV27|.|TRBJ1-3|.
TGTGCCAGCAGCTGGGACGGAGCCTCTGGAAACACCATATATTTT
CASSWDGASGNTIYF
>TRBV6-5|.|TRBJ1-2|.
TGTGCCAGCAGTCCCGGGGCGGACTATGGCTACACCTTC
CASSPGADYGYTF
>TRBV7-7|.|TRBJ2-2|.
TGTGCCAGCAGCCGAGACTCTCTCAACACCGGGGAGCTGTTTTTT
CASSRDSLNTGELFF
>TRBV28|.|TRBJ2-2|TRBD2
TGTGCCAGCAGGCTTCTAGCGGGAGGTACCGGGGAGCTGTTTTTT
CASRLLAGGTGELFF
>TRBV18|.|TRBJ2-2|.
TGTGCCAGCTCACCACCGAGGGCAGGGATAAACACCGGGGAGCTGTTTTTT
CASSPPRAGINTGELFF
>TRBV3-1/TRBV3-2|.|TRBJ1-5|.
TGTGCCAGCAGCCAAGATTCAGGGCGGGGGCCCCAGCATTTT
CASSQDSGRGPQHF